The 32 T cell receptor beta chains listed next were all sequenced from one sample in a study of T cell responses to AZD1222 COVID-19 vaccine. Profiling relied on immunoSEQ multiplex PCR, and the TCRdb table lists in-frame clones only, not all of them. The sample includes about 90,000 clones, 75% to 90% of them seen just once. The sequencing used peripheral blood, collected 28 days after the second AZD1222 dose. The receptor source for this set is an adult who received the AZD1222 COVID-19 vaccine.

The chain has TRBV10-2 and TRBJ1-4; TRBD1 matches at 8 bases. The CDR3 totals 14 residues. V shed 5 bases, J shed 1 base, and the junction held 0 bases outside the gene matches. Germline V gene lookup returns CDR1 WSHSY and CDR2 SAAADI. CDR3 bases: TGCGCCAGCAGTACAGGGGGAACTAATGAAAAACTGTTTTTT. This codes for CASSTGGTNEKLFF.

The CDR3 nucleotides read TGTGCTGTTAGCGGGGGGATCTTCTACAATGAGCAGTTCTTC. This encodes CAVSGGIFYNEQFF. The genes are TRBV6-5 and TRBJ2-1; 10 nucleotides align to TRBD2. Germline-derived CDR1 and CDR2 are MNHEY and SVGAGI. The CDR3 has 14 residues.

The chain couples TRBV5-1 to TRBJ2-1, with 10 bases matching TRBD1. This CDR3 is built from 14 residues. With V trimmed by 0 bases and J by 13 bases, 7 bases remained unmatched. The germline V gene encodes CDR1 SGHRS and CDR2 YFSETQ. The CDR3 DNA sequence: TGCGCCAGCAGCTTGGGGACAGGGGGAGCAGGCCAGTTCTTC. This sequence encodes CASSLGTGGAGQFF.

The chain joins TRBV28 to TRBJ1-5, with 8 bases that match TRBD1. The CDR3 has 13 amino acids. J gave up 6 bases and V 5 bases, and 3 bases lay outside the gene matches. Germline CDR1 is MDHEN and CDR2 is SYDVKM. CDR3 residues: CASSQDRVQPQHF. The CDR3 DNA is TGTGCCAGCAGTCAGGACAGGGTTCAGCCCCAGCATTTT.

The rearrangement joins TRBV6-5 to TRBJ2-2; the D gene is possibly TRBD2 (5 bases). CDR1 MNHEY and CDR2 SVGAGI come from the germline V gene. CDR3 length equals 14 residues. The V and J ends lost 8 bases and 7 bases respectively, with 17 bases between them. The CDR3 DNA sequence: TGTGCCAGCGGCCTTGTGCGGGCTGACGGGGAGCTGTTTTTT. Its protein is CASGLVRADGELFF.

The genes are TRBV27 and TRBJ1-1; 8 nucleotides line up with TRBD1. The CDR3 sequence is 16 residues long. V lost 4 bases and J lost 0; bases outside the gene matches: 7. CDR1 is MNHEY and CDR2 is SMNVEV in the germline V gene (reference sequence). The CDR3 sequence: CASSSNRGGMNTEAFF. The CDR3 DNA follows: TGTGCCAGCAGTTCCAACAGGGGGGGGATGAACACTGAAGCTTTCTTT.

This chain links TRBV23-1 with TRBJ2-7, with 11 bases fitting TRBD2. TRBV23-1 is an open reading frame whose function is uncertain. This CDR3 contains 18 residues. Trimming cost V 0 bases and J 6 bases; bases outside gene matches: 13. Here the CDR3 DNA reads TGCGCCAGCAGTCAATCCCCCCTAGCGGGAGGACCTCTCCCCGAGCAGTACTTC. Residues: CASSQSPLAGGPLPEQYF.

V usage is TRBV2 and J usage is TRBJ2-3, with 7 bases that match TRBD2. The CDR3 runs to 16 residues. Germline V CDR1 and CDR2: SNHLY, FYNNEI. J lost 3 bases, V lost 7 bases, and 13 bases had no gene match. CDR3 sequence (DNA): TGTGCCAGCATTGGGGGGGTAGCCATTCGGACAGATACGCAGTATTTT. The encoded protein is CASIGGVAIRTDTQYF. The full variable domain, its missing parts supplied by reference TRBV2 and TRBJ2-3, is EPEVTQTPSHQVTQMGQEVILRCVPISNHLYFYWYRQILGQKVEFLVSFYNNEISEKSEIFDDQFSVERPDGSNFTLKIRSTKLEDSAMYFCASIGGVAIRTDTQYFGPGTRLTVL.

The CDR3 DNA follows: TGTGCCTGGAGTGGGGGGTTTGGGGAAAACACCATATATTTT. Protein sequence: CAWSGGFGENTIYF. V usage is TRBV30 and J usage is TRBJ1-3; D is perhaps TRBD1 (5 bases). Germline V gene data show CDR1 as GTSNPN and CDR2 as SVGIG (reference sequence). The CDR3 spans 14 residues. Trimming removed 1 base from V and 6 bases from J, with 13 bases in between.

The chain recombines TRBV14 with TRBJ2-3; TRBD1 agrees at 8 bases. This CDR3 region has 19 residues. V lost 2 bases and J lost 2; bases outside the gene matches: 15. Germline V gene data show CDR1 as SGHDN and CDR2 as FVKESK. The CDR3 DNA reads as TGTGCCAGCAGCCAACGGACAGGGCTCGCTCGTGTGGACACAGATACGCAGTATTTT. Amino acids: CASSQRTGLARVDTDTQYF.

V usage is TRBV12-3 or TRBV12-4 and J usage is TRBJ2-7; perhaps TRBD1 as D (6 bases). The CDR3 covers 13 residues. Trimming took off 8 bases at V and 0 bases at J, with 11 bases between the two ends. CDR3 residues: CASRGGFSYEQYF. DNA for the CDR3: TGTGCCAGCCGAGGGGGATTCTCCTACGAGCAGTACTTC.

The chain joins TRBV5-1 to TRBJ2-7; 9 bases are a match to TRBD1. This CDR3 has 14 residues. Germline assignment: CDR1 SGHRS and CDR2 YFSETQ. V shed 6 bases and J 4 bases; nucleotides not matched to a gene: 8. CDR3 in DNA: TGCGCCAGCACCCCCGGGACAGGGTTATACGAGCAGTACTTC. It is translated as CASTPGTGLYEQYF.

The rearrangement uses TRBV28 and TRBJ2-1; 7 positions agree with TRBD2. J was trimmed by 3 bases and V by 4 bases; bases with no gene match: 6. The germline gives CDR1 MDHEN, CDR2 SYDVKM. The CDR3 spans 15 residues. CDR3 coding DNA: TGTGCCAGCAGTTCTCTCCGGGACTACTACAATGAGCAGTTCTTC. Encoded protein: CASSSLRDYYNEQFF. Full variable domain (rest looked up from reference TRBV28 and TRBJ2-1): DVKVTQSSRYLVKRTGEKVFLECVQDMDHENMFWYRQDPGLGLRLIYFSYDVKMKEKGDIPEGYSVSREKKERFSLILESASTNQTSMYLCASSSLRDYYNEQFFGPGTRLTVL.

This chain joins TRBV5-1 and TRBJ2-1; the match to TRBD2 covers 9 bases. The CDR3 covers 15 residues. V lost 2 bases to trimming and J lost 3 bases; unmatched junction nucleotides: 3. Germline CDR1 is SGHRS and CDR2 is YFSETQ. The CDR3 here is CASSFGGRGYNEQFF. CDR3 nucleotides: TGCGCCAGCAGCTTCGGCGGGAGGGGCTACAATGAGCAGTTCTTC. The variable domain in full, completed from reference TRBV5-1 and TRBJ2-1, reads KAGVTQTPRYLIKTRGQQVTLSCSPISGHRSVSWYQQTPGQGLQFLFEYFSETQRNKGNFPGRFSGRQFSNSRSEMNVSTLELGDSALYLCASSFGGRGYNEQFFGPGTRLTVL.

This clone appeared a few times. The chain carries TRBV28 and TRBJ2-5, with D possibly matching TRBD1 (8 bases). The CDR3 covers 20 residues. CDR1 is MDHEN and CDR2 is SYDVKM in the germline V gene. Trimming took off 7 bases at V and 5 bases at J, with 35 bases between the two ends. Here the CDR3 reads CASNPAARGQGREGLETQYF. The CDR3 region has the DNA TGTGCCAGCAACCCTGCTGCCCGCGGACAGGGAAGGGAGGGCCTTGAGACCCAGTACTTC. Based on the CDR3 plus reference TRBV28 and TRBJ2-5, the full variable domain is DVKVTQSSRYLVKRTGEKVFLECVQDMDHENMFWYRQDPGLGLRLIYFSYDVKMKEKGDIPEGYSVSREKKERFSLILESASTNQTSMYLCASNPAARGQGREGLETQYFGPGTRLLVL.

V is TRBV5-4 and J is TRBJ1-2; D might be TRBD1 (5 bases). The germline V gene encodes CDR1 SGHNT and CDR2 YYREEE (reference sequence). V lost 6 bases, J lost 3 bases, and 15 bases lay in between. The CDR3 has 14 residues. CDR3 in DNA: TGTGCCAGCATCCCTCGAGGAGGGGACTATGGCTACACCTTC. Translating it yields CASIPRGGDYGYTF.

V and J are TRBV7-9 and TRBJ1-1, with D maybe TRBD1 (5 bases). The CDR3 is 14 amino acids. V was clipped by 5 bases and J by 5 bases, with 15 bases between them. The V gene's germline CDR1 is SEHNR and CDR2 FQNEAQ (reference sequence). The CDR3 sequence: CASSLGRGLTEAFF. In DNA form, the CDR3 reads TGTGCCAGCAGCCTAGGGAGGGGCTTAACTGAAGCTTTCTTT.

This clone was counted a few times. The V call is TRBV6-5, the J call TRBJ1-1; D gene uncertain. This CDR3 region has 14 residues. Trimming left V 0 bases short and J 8 bases short, with 13 bases between. Germline CDR1 reads MNHEY; CDR2 reads SVGAGI. In nucleotides, the CDR3 is TGTGCCAGCAGTTACTCAGGGCCACTCGGGGAAGCTTTCTTT. Its protein is CASSYSGPLGEAFF.

This chain joins TRBV11-2 and TRBJ1-1, with D maybe TRBD1 (5 bases). The V end was cut by 5 bases, the J end by 1 base, with 11 bases between. CDR3 length equals 14 residues. Germline V gives CDR1 SGHAT, CDR2 FQNNGV. The CDR3 loop reads CASSRIRGNTEAFF. The CDR3 DNA reads TGTGCCAGCAGCCGAATTAGGGGGAACACTGAAGCTTTCTTT.

The genes are TRBV2 and TRBJ2-7; no clear D. This CDR3 spans 11 amino acids. The germline CDR1 and CDR2 sequences are SNHLY and FYNNEI. V lost 7 bases to trimming and J lost 1 base, with 5 bases between them. The CDR3 sequence is CASTPSYEQYF. The CDR3 region has the DNA TGTGCCAGCACTCCGTCCTACGAGCAGTACTTC.

The rearrangement joins TRBV6-2 or TRBV6-3 to TRBJ2-1; D is perhaps TRBD1 or TRBD2 (7 bases each). Germline CDR1 and CDR2: MNHEY and SVGEGT. V lost 4 bases and J lost 5, with 18 bases in between. The CDR3 is 16 amino acids. The CDR3 DNA follows: TGTGCCAGCAGTTTTGGCGGGGGACAGAGACACAATGAGCAGTTCTTC. Translated: CASSFGGGQRHNEQFF.

The chain carries TRBV18 and TRBJ2-2, with D uncertain. The germline gives CDR1 KGHSH, CDR2 LQKENI. The CDR3 is made up of 16 amino acids. Deletions cut 6 bases from V and 1 base from J, with 15 bases between. The CDR3 protein is CASSPPFPGNTGELFF. The CDR3 DNA reads as TGTGCCAGCTCCCCCCCTTTTCCAGGGAACACCGGGGAGCTGTTTTTT.

The chain combines TRBV10-2 with TRBJ2-2; D may be TRBD1 (5 bases). The V end lost 4 bases, the J end lost 5 bases, and 8 bases lay between the germline ends. Germline V gene lookup returns CDR1 WSHSY and CDR2 SAAADI. CDR3 size: 13 residues. The CDR3 sequence: CASSARGTGELFF. CDR3 nucleotides: TGCGCCAGCAGTGCTAGGGGTACCGGGGAGCTGTTTTTT.

The chain couples TRBV6-5 to TRBJ1-1; D not certain. This CDR3 contains 11 residues. Trimming cost V 10 bases and J 4 bases, with 10 bases left between them. Germline V gives CDR1 MNHEY, CDR2 SVGAGI. CDR3 sequence: CAIRRGTEAFF. As DNA, the CDR3 is TGTGCCATTCGACGTGGCACTGAAGCTTTCTTT.

The genes are TRBV5-6 and TRBJ1-2; perhaps TRBD1 as D (5 bases). Trimming took 2 bases from V and 8 from J, leaving 13 bases between them. Germline V gene data show CDR1 as SGHDT and CDR2 as YYEEEE. The CDR3 consists of 13 residues. The CDR3 bases are TGTGCCAGCAGCTTTTGGCAGGGATGGGGCTACACCTTC. This sequence encodes CASSFWQGWGYTF.

The genes are TRBV15 and TRBJ2-7; possibly TRBD1 for D (6 bases). There are 15 residues in the CDR3. Trimming stripped 5 bases from V and 5 bases from J, with 19 bases between. Germline CDR1 is LNHNV and CDR2 is YYDKDF (reference sequence). DNA for the CDR3: TGTGCCACCAGCGGAATTGTACGACAGGCAGACGAGCAGTACTTC. This codes for CATSGIVRQADEQYF.

This clone appeared once. J is TRBJ2-1 and V is TRBV10-2; D unclear. The CDR3 sequence is 11 residues long. CDR1 is WSHSY and CDR2 is SAAADI in the germline V gene. The ends were cut back, 6 bases at V and 4 bases at J, with 4 bases in the middle. This CDR3 reads CASSTYNEQFF. In DNA form, the CDR3 reads TGCGCCAGCAGCACTTACAATGAGCAGTTCTTC.

The CDR3 nucleotides read TGTGCCAGTAGTAAAAGTGCAGGGGGCGACTACAATGAGCAGTTCTTC. It is translated as CASSKSAGGDYNEQFF. V is TRBV19 and J is TRBJ2-1, with TRBD1 identical over 8 bases. V trimming: 4 bases; J trimming: 3 bases; junction bases outside the gene matches: 8. Germline CDR1 and CDR2: LNHDA and SQIVND (reference sequence). This CDR3 is built from 16 residues.

This chain links TRBV6-4 with TRBJ2-5; D remains unclear. The V end lost 2 bases, the J end lost 2 bases, and 21 bases lay between the germline ends. The CDR3 sequence is 18 residues long. Germline V gene lookup returns CDR1 MRHNA and CDR2 SNTAGT. The CDR3: CASSDSAQTNTVQETQYF. The CDR3 bases are TGTGCCAGCAGTGACAGCGCCCAAACGAATACCGTACAAGAGACCCAGTACTTC.

The CDR3 sequence: CAWSRFSGGVSSYEQYF. The CDR3 region has the DNA TGTGCCTGGAGTCGCTTTAGCGGGGGAGTAAGCTCCTACGAGCAGTACTTC. The chain carries TRBV30 and TRBJ2-7, with 9 nucleotides matching TRBD2. From germline, CDR1 is GTSNPN and CDR2 SVGIG (reference sequence). With 2 bases clipped from V and 0 bases from J, the junction kept 11 bases outside the gene matches. The CDR3 is 17 amino acids.

The chain couples TRBV7-2 to TRBJ2-5; D ambiguous. CDR3 size: 15 residues. In germline, CDR1 is SGHTA, CDR2 FQGNSA. With 1 base removed from V and 2 bases from J, the gap between germline ends came to 11 bases. The DNA of the CDR3 is TGTGCCAGCAGCTTAGTAGCACTCCAACAAGAGACCCAGTACTTC. Protein: CASSLVALQQETQYF.

The rearrangement uses TRBV19 and TRBJ1-6, with 8 bases lining up with TRBD1. The CDR3 covers 15 residues. With V trimmed by 2 bases and J by 10 bases, 7 bases remained unmatched. Germline CDR1 and CDR2: LNHDA and SQIVND (reference sequence). The chain's CDR3 is CASSIFQGASSPLHF. CDR3 bases: TGTGCCAGTAGTATATTTCAGGGGGCGAGCTCACCCCTCCACTTT.